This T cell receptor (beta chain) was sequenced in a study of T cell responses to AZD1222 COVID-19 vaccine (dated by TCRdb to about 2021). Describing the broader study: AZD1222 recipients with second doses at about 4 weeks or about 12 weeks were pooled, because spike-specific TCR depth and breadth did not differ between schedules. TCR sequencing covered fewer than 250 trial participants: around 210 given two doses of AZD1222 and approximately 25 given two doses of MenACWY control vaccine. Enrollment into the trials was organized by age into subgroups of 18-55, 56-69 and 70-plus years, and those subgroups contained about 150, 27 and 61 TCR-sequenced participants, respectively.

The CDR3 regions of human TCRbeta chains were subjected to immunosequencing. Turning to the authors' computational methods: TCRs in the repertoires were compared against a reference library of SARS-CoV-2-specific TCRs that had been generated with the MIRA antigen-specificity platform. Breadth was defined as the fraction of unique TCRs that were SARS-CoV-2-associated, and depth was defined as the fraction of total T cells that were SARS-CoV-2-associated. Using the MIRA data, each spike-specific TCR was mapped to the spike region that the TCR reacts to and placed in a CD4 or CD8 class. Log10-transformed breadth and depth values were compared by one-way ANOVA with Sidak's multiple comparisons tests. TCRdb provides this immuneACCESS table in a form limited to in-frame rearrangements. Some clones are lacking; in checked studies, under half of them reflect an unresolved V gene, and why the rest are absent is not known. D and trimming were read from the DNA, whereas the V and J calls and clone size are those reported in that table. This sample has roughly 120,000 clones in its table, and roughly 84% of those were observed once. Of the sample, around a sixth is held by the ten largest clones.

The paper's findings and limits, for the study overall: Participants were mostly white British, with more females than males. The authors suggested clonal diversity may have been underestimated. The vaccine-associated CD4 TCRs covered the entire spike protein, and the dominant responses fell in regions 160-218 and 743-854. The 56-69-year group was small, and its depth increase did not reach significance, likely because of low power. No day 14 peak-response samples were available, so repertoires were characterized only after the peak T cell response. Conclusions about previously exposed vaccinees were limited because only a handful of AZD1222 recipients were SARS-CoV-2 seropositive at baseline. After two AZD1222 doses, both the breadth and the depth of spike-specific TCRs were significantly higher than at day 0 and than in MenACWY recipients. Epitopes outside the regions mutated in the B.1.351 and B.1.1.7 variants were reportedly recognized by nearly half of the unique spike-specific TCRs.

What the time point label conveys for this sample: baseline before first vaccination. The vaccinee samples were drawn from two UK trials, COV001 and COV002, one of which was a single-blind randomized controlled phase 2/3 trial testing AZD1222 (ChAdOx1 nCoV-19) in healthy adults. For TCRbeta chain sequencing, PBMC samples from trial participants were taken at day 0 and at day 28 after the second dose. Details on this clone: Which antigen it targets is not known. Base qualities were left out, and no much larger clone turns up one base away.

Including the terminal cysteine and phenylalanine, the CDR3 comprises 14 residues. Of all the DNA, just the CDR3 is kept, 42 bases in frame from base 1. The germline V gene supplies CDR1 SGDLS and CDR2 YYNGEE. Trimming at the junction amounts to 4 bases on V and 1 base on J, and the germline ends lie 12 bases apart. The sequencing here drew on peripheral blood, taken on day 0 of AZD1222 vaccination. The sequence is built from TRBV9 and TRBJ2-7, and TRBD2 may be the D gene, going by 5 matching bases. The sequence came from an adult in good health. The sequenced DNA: TGTGCCAGCAGCCCCCGGACTCAATCCTACGAGCAGTACTTC. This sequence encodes CASSPRTQSYEQYF.